The T cell receptor (beta chain) described here comes from a study of CXCR3-negative and CXCR3-positive naive CD8 T cells. Study observations and caveats: Hydrophobicity was higher for TRB CDR3s found in CXCR3-positive naive cells than in CXCR3-negative naive cells.

This CDR3 has 13 residues. CDR1 is MNHEY and CDR2 is SVGAGI in the germline V gene. With regard to this clonotype: Its antigen is unknown.

By phenotype, naive CD8+ T cells were CD45RO-CCR7+CD27+CD95-. UMI labels and 5' RACE were used to prepare the TRB cDNA libraries. Reprocessing the 5' RACE reads, TCRdb reports a single entry for every CDR3 protein and omits DNA. The table lists under 150,000 distinct CDR3 sequences. Sample: naive CXCR3+ CD8+ T cells from blood. Documented subset: CD45RO-CCR7+CD27+CD95- naive CD8+ T cells expressing CXCR3 (TNR3+). The chain is built from TRBV6-5 and TRBJ2-1. The sequence was obtained from a human donor in good health. Some clones in this sample may be carry-over from other donors' samples. CDR3 residues: CASSTHSYNEQFF.